This is a list of T cell receptor beta chains from one sample in a study of control samples from healthy donors and cancer patients. The data were produced by immunoSEQ multiplex PCR, yet TCRdb's version contains in-frame clones alone and is incomplete. The table lists tens of thousands of clones, 85% to 90% of them singletons. Sample: PBMCs. These receptors originate from a man in his fifties or sixties with head and neck cancer. Each CDR3 is given with its conserved first and last residue. The D gene is left open where the match is weak. The size of a clone is reported for some rows only, either as once, few or many, or as a class for expanded clones.

v_gene: TRBV4-3
d_gene: TRBD2
abundance: NA
j_gene: TRBJ2-3
CDR3nt: TGCGCCAGCAGCCAAGGGACTAGCGGGGGTTACGGGGATACGCAGTATTTT
CDR3aa: CASSQGTSGGYGDTQYF

v_gene: TRBV3-1/TRBV3-2
d_gene: NA
abundance: NA
j_gene: TRBJ2-5
CDR3nt: TGTGCCAGCAGCCAAGGGGCTAGCACAGAGACCCAGTACTTC
CDR3aa: CASSQGASTETQYF

v_gene: TRBV6-1
d_gene: TRBD1
abundance: few
j_gene: TRBJ1-1
CDR3nt: TGTGCCAGCAGTGAACAAGGGCCGGGACAGGGGTACGGTGAAGCTTTCTTT
CDR3aa: CASSEQGPGQGYGEAFF

v_gene: TRBV7-6
d_gene: NA
abundance: NA
j_gene: TRBJ2-3
CDR3nt: TGTGCCAGCAGCTACCTGAGGGGAGCGGACACAGATACGCAGTATTTT
CDR3aa: CASSYLRGADTDTQYF

v_gene: TRBV7-6
d_gene: TRBD2
abundance: NA
j_gene: TRBJ2-5
CDR3nt: TGTGCCAGCAGCCCCATAAGGGAGAGAGCGGGAGGGCCTTCCCAGTACTTC
CDR3aa: CASSPIRERAGGPSQYF

v_gene: TRBV25-1
d_gene: NA
abundance: NA
j_gene: TRBJ2-3
CDR3nt: TGTGCATCAGGGGAGACAGATACGCAGTATTTT
CDR3aa: CASGETDTQYF

v_gene: TRBV15
d_gene: NA
abundance: NA
j_gene: TRBJ2-7
CDR3nt: TGTGCCACCAGCAGAGGGGGATACGAGCAGTACTTC
CDR3aa: CATSRGGYEQYF

v_gene: TRBV9
d_gene: TRBD2
abundance: once
j_gene: TRBJ2-3
CDR3nt: TGTGCCAGCAGCGCAGAACAAGCGGGGCTCGGGGATACGCAGTATTTT
CDR3aa: CASSAEQAGLGDTQYF

v_gene: TRBV11-2
d_gene: TRBD2
abundance: NA
j_gene: TRBJ2-3
CDR3nt: TGTGCCAGCAGCTTATCGGGACTAACAGATACGCAGTATTTT
CDR3aa: CASSLSGLTDTQYF

v_gene: TRBV5-5
d_gene: NA
abundance: NA
j_gene: TRBJ2-7
CDR3nt: TGTGCCAGCAGCTTGGCTCCAGGCGGGAACTACGAGCAGTACTTC
CDR3aa: CASSLAPGGNYEQYF

v_gene: TRBV5-1
d_gene: TRBD2
abundance: NA
j_gene: TRBJ2-1
CDR3nt: TGCGCCAGCAGCTTCACTAGCGTAGACAATGAGCAGTTCTTC
CDR3aa: CASSFTSVDNEQFF

v_gene: TRBV18
d_gene: NA
abundance: NA
j_gene: TRBJ2-7
CDR3nt: TGTGCCAGCTCAGTCGGGGCAGGGGTGTACGAGCAGTACTTC
CDR3aa: CASSVGAGVYEQYF

v_gene: TRBV27
d_gene: NA
abundance: NA
j_gene: TRBJ2-7
CDR3nt: TGTGCCAGCAGGGGCCTGGAAGGGTATTCGGACGAGCAGTACTTC
CDR3aa: CASRGLEGYSDEQYF

v_gene: TRBV2
d_gene: TRBD1
abundance: NA
j_gene: TRBJ1-3
CDR3nt: TGTGCCAGCAGCCGGGACAGTCGCTCTGGAAACACCATATATTTT
CDR3aa: CASSRDSRSGNTIYF

v_gene: TRBV7-9
d_gene: NA
abundance: few
j_gene: TRBJ2-3
CDR3nt: TGTGCCAGCAGCGGTCGGGCTAGCGAATCCACAGATACGCAGTATTTT
CDR3aa: CASSGRASESTDTQYF

v_gene: TRBV11-3
d_gene: NA
abundance: NA
j_gene: TRBJ2-2
CDR3nt: TGTGCCAGCAGCTTACGTCTAGGGGTCGGGGAGCTGTTTTTT
CDR3aa: CASSLRLGVGELFF

v_gene: TRBV11-2
d_gene: NA
abundance: NA
j_gene: TRBJ2-7
CDR3nt: TGTGCCAGCAGCCACCTCCGGGACCGAACCTACGAGCAGTACTTC
CDR3aa: CASSHLRDRTYEQYF